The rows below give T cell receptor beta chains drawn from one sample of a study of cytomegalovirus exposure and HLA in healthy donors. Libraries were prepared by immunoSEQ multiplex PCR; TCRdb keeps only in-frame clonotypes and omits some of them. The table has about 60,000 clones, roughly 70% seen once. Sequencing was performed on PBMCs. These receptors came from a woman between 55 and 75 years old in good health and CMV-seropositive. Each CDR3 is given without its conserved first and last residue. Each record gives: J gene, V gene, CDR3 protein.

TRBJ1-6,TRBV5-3,ARSWGQGSSSPLH
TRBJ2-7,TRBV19,ASSGQGPYEQY
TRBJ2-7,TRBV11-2,ASSFASGGYEQY
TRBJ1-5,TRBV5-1,ASSLGGGTGKDQPQH
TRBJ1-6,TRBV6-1,ASSEGQGWSPLH
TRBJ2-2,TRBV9,ASREDRKNTGELF
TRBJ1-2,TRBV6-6,ASSLSTGSRFYGYT
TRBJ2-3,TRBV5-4,ASSEAQGADTQY
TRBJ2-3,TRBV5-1,ASSLSSQGFTDTQY
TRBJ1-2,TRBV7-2,ASSLVVRDYGYT
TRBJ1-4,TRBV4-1,ASSRWTGNNEKLF
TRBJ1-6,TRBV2,ASSFQQGHESSYNSPLH
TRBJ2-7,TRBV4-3,ASSRSRTGHEQY
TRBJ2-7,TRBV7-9,ASSLLGLAGGYEQY
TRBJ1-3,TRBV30,AWRVSSGNTIY
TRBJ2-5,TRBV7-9,SSSLLAGGPETQY
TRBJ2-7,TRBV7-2,ASRFMGDSSIEQY
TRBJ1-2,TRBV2,ASTAAGNYGYT
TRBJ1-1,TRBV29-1,SVDGGNTEAF
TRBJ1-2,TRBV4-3,ASSQDATGSYGYT
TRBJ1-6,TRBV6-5,AISPRDTDSPLH
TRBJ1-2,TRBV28,ASSSDRGVRGYT
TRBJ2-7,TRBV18,ASSPAQSREQY
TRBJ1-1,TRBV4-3,ASRSQGINTEAF
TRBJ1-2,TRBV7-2,ASSSPSQGVDYGYT
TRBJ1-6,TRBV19,ASLGQGHSPLH
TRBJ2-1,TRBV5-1,ASSPLSGGAHNEQF
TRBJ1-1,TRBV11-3,ASSSQQGTNTEAF
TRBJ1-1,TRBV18,ASSPTGVDTEAF
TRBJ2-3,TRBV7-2,ASSPGPERGQY
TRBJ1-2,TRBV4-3,ASSQATGGLNYGYT
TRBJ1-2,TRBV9,ASSVAERSNYGYT
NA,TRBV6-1,ASSDRDRGRESSYEQY
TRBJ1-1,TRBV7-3,ASSLTGTGNTEAF
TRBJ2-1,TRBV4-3,ASSQVLAGSYNEQF
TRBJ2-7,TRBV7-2,ASSPRSAGGRYEQY
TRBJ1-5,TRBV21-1,ASSKGSSDSNQPQH
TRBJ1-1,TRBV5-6,ASSSGWRVMNTEAF
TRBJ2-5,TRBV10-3,AISAGLVRETQY
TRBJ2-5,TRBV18,ASSPDRAQETQY
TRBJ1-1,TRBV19,ASRPITGGRTEAF
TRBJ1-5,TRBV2,ASSSDGKQPQH
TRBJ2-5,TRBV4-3,ASSQTGLTQETQY
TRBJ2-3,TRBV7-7,ASSLGGATTDTQY
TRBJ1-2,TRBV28,ASSLPGNLQNYGYT